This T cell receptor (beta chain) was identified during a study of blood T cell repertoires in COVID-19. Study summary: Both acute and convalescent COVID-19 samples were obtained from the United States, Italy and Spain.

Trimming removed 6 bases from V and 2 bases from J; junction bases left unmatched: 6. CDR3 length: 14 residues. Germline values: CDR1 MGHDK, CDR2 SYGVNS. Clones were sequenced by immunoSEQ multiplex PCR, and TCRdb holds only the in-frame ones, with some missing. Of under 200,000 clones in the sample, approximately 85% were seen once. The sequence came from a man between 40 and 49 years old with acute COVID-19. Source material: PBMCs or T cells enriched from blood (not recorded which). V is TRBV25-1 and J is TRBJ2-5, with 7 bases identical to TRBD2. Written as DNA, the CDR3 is TGTGCCAGCAGGATAGTCGGGGGGCAAGAGACCCAGTACTTC. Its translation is CASRIVGGQETQYF. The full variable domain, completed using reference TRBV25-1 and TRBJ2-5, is EADIYQTPRYLVIGTGKKITLECSQTMGHDKMYWYQQDPGMELHLIHYSYGVNSTEKGDLSSESTVSRIRTEHFPLTLESARPSHTSQYLCASRIVGGQETQYFGPGTRLLVL.